This is a list of T cell receptor beta chains from one sample in a study of cytomegalovirus exposure and HLA in healthy donors. The assay was immunoSEQ multiplex PCR, and TCRdb's table has in-frame clones only and misses some. Of hundreds of thousands of clones listed, over 75% are singletons. The sample was PBMCs. The receptors were gathered from a man aged 18 to 35 in good health and CMV-seropositive. Both conserved end residues are part of each CDR3. Each record gives: D gene, J gene, V gene, clone size, CDR3 protein, CDR3 DNA. D genes are given only for firm matches. Not every row has a clone size; where given, it reads once, few, many or a size class.

D gene: .; J gene: TRBJ2-5; V gene: TRBV7-2; clone size: .; CDR3 protein: CASSLTGPGRAETQYF; CDR3 DNA: TGTGCCAGCAGCTTAACCGGACCCGGTCGGGCAGAGACCCAGTACTTC
D gene: .; J gene: TRBJ2-7; V gene: TRBV7-2; clone size: .; CDR3 protein: CASSLPPYEQYF; CDR3 DNA: TGTGCCAGCAGCTTACCCCCCTACGAGCAGTACTTC
D gene: TRBD2; J gene: TRBJ2-7; V gene: TRBV6-5; clone size: .; CDR3 protein: CASSYERGPYEQYF; CDR3 DNA: TGTGCCAGCAGTTACGAGCGGGGTCCCTACGAGCAGTACTTC
D gene: .; J gene: TRBJ2-3; V gene: TRBV6-4; clone size: .; CDR3 protein: CASSEPSRSHTDTQYF; CDR3 DNA: TGTGCCAGCAGTGAGCCCTCGCGGTCGCACACAGATACGCAGTATTTT
D gene: .; J gene: TRBJ2-2; V gene: TRBV7-3; clone size: once; CDR3 protein: CASSRWGDTIKRPTGELFF; CDR3 DNA: TGTGCCAGCAGCCGATGGGGGGACACCATTAAGAGACCCACCGGGGAGCTGTTTTTT
D gene: .; J gene: TRBJ1-4; V gene: TRBV5-1; clone size: .; CDR3 protein: CASSLVSGTNEKLFF; CDR3 DNA: TGCGCCAGCAGCTTGGTCTCCGGAACTAATGAAAAACTGTTTTTT
D gene: .; J gene: TRBJ2-7; V gene: TRBV2; clone size: few; CDR3 protein: CASSEARNEQYF; CDR3 DNA: TGTGCCAGCAGTGAAGCGAGAAACGAGCAGTACTTC
D gene: .; J gene: TRBJ2-3; V gene: TRBV13; clone size: once; CDR3 protein: CASSLGLSTDTQYF; CDR3 DNA: TGTGCCAGCAGCTTAGGCCTGAGCACAGATACGCAGTATTTT
D gene: TRBD1; J gene: TRBJ1-5; V gene: TRBV11-2; clone size: .; CDR3 protein: CASSQGGQPQHF; CDR3 DNA: TGTGCCAGCAGCCAGGGGGGTCAGCCCCAGCATTTT
D gene: TRBD2; J gene: TRBJ2-7; V gene: TRBV7-2; clone size: .; CDR3 protein: CASSPDGGRAVYEQYF; CDR3 DNA: TGTGCCAGCAGCCCTGATGGGGGGAGGGCCGTCTACGAGCAGTACTTC
D gene: TRBD1; J gene: TRBJ2-5; V gene: TRBV27; clone size: .; CDR3 protein: CASSFDREETQYF; CDR3 DNA: TGTGCCAGCAGTTTCGACAGGGAAGAGACCCAGTACTTC
D gene: .; J gene: TRBJ1-5; V gene: TRBV10-1; clone size: .; CDR3 protein: CASSESGVGPQHF; CDR3 DNA: TGCGCCAGCAGTGAGTCAGGCGTTGGGCCCCAGCATTTT
D gene: .; J gene: TRBJ1-2; V gene: TRBV27; clone size: .; CDR3 protein: CASRDIDAGLGYTF; CDR3 DNA: TGTGCCAGCAGAGATATCGACGCTGGTCTTGGCTACACCTTC
D gene: .; J gene: TRBJ1-2; V gene: TRBV28; clone size: once; CDR3 protein: CASTHSGLNPSGYTF; CDR3 DNA: TGTGCCAGCACGCATTCGGGACTCAATCCCTCTGGCTACACCTTC
D gene: TRBD2; J gene: TRBJ2-3; V gene: TRBV30; clone size: .; CDR3 protein: CAWSVGLAGVAPDTQYF; CDR3 DNA: TGTGCCTGGAGTGTAGGCCTAGCGGGCGTAGCACCAGATACGCAGTATTTT
D gene: .; J gene: TRBJ2-1; V gene: TRBV15; clone size: .; CDR3 protein: CATSSPRVNEQFF; CDR3 DNA: TGTGCCACCAGCAGTCCCCGGGTCAATGAGCAGTTCTTC
D gene: .; J gene: TRBJ1-2; V gene: TRBV30; clone size: .; CDR3 protein: CAWSRVGVRGGYTF; CDR3 DNA: TGTGCCTGGAGTAGGGTAGGAGTTCGTGGAGGCTACACCTTC
D gene: TRBD2; J gene: TRBJ2-2; V gene: TRBV6-1; clone size: .; CDR3 protein: CASSEFLAGAGELFF; CDR3 DNA: TGTGCCAGCAGTGAATTCCTAGCGGGAGCCGGGGAGCTGTTTTTT
D gene: .; J gene: TRBJ1-5; V gene: TRBV28; clone size: .; CDR3 protein: CASSLVRASNQPQHF; CDR3 DNA: TGTGCCAGCAGTTTAGTCAGGGCTAGCAATCAGCCCCAGCATTTT
D gene: .; J gene: TRBJ2-2; V gene: TRBV5-1; clone size: .; CDR3 protein: CASSLEIPANTGELFF; CDR3 DNA: TGCGCCAGCAGCTTGGAAATTCCCGCGAACACCGGGGAGCTGTTTTTT
D gene: TRBD1; J gene: TRBJ2-7; V gene: TRBV9; clone size: .; CDR3 protein: CASSPRTGPDEQYF; CDR3 DNA: TGTGCCAGCAGCCCCCGGACAGGGCCGGACGAGCAGTACTTC
D gene: TRBD2; J gene: TRBJ2-3; V gene: TRBV29-1; clone size: .; CDR3 protein: CSVEKTSGGGGDTQYF; CDR3 DNA: TGCAGCGTTGAAAAAACTAGCGGGGGAGGGGGAGATACGCAGTATTTT
D gene: .; J gene: TRBJ2-7; V gene: TRBV9; clone size: .; CDR3 protein: CARYEQYF; CDR3 DNA: TGTGCCAGGTACGAGCAGTACTTC
D gene: .; J gene: TRBJ2-7; V gene: TRBV25-1; clone size: .; CDR3 protein: CASRWSGEQYF; CDR3 DNA: TGTGCCAGCAGGTGGAGCGGCGAGCAGTACTTC
D gene: TRBD1; J gene: TRBJ2-7; V gene: TRBV28; clone size: .; CDR3 protein: CASSLSQDRQGWAWEQYF; CDR3 DNA: TGTGCCAGCAGTTTATCGCAGGATAGACAGGGGTGGGCTTGGGAGCAGTACTTC
D gene: .; J gene: TRBJ2-7; V gene: TRBV10-3; clone size: once; CDR3 protein: CATTPAALNEQYF; CDR3 DNA: TGTGCCACCACCCCTGCGGCGCTTAACGAGCAGTACTTC
D gene: TRBD2; J gene: TRBJ2-2; V gene: TRBV9; clone size: .; CDR3 protein: CASSLRTSAKINTGELFF; CDR3 DNA: TGTGCCAGCAGCCTTCGGACTAGCGCGAAGATTAACACCGGGGAGCTGTTTTTT
D gene: .; J gene: TRBJ1-4; V gene: TRBV2; clone size: .; CDR3 protein: CASKENQHNEKLFF; CDR3 DNA: TGTGCCAGCAAAGAGAACCAGCATAATGAAAAACTGTTTTTT
D gene: TRBD1; J gene: TRBJ1-1; V gene: TRBV18; clone size: .; CDR3 protein: CASSHGQGYRSTEAFF; CDR3 DNA: TGTGCCAGCTCGCACGGACAGGGCTATCGTAGCACTGAAGCTTTCTTT
D gene: .; J gene: TRBJ1-1; V gene: TRBV4-1; clone size: .; CDR3 protein: CASSLTHTEAFF; CDR3 DNA: TGCGCCAGCAGCCTCACCCACACTGAAGCTTTCTTT
D gene: .; J gene: TRBJ1-4; V gene: TRBV30; clone size: .; CDR3 protein: CASAGLQGEKLFF; CDR3 DNA: TGTGCCTCGGCGGGACTACAGGGCGAAAAACTGTTTTTT
D gene: TRBD2; J gene: TRBJ2-1; V gene: TRBV5-4; clone size: few; CDR3 protein: CASSFTSGRGEQFF; CDR3 DNA: TGTGCCAGCAGCTTCACTAGCGGGAGAGGGGAGCAGTTCTTC
D gene: .; J gene: TRBJ1-2; V gene: TRBV5-1; clone size: .; CDR3 protein: CASSLGQLYGYTF; CDR3 DNA: TGCGCCAGCAGCTTGGGCCAGCTTTATGGCTACACCTTC
D gene: .; J gene: TRBJ2-5; V gene: TRBV7-6; clone size: .; CDR3 protein: CASSLDQETQYF; CDR3 DNA: TGTGCCAGCAGCTTAGACCAAGAGACCCAGTACTTC
D gene: .; J gene: TRBJ2-1; V gene: TRBV2; clone size: .; CDR3 protein: CASSRGEYNEQFF; CDR3 DNA: TGTGCCAGCAGTCGCGGGGAATACAATGAGCAGTTCTTC
D gene: TRBD2; J gene: TRBJ2-3; V gene: TRBV10-2; clone size: .; CDR3 protein: CASGGGTSGTDTQYF; CDR3 DNA: TGCGCCAGCGGGGGGGGGACTAGCGGCACAGATACGCAGTATTTT
D gene: TRBD1; J gene: TRBJ1-2; V gene: TRBV7-6; clone size: .; CDR3 protein: CASSLEDRELSCTF; CDR3 DNA: TGTGCCAGCAGCTTAGAGGACAGGGAGCTCTCCTGCACCTTC
D gene: .; J gene: TRBJ1-4; V gene: TRBV27; clone size: .; CDR3 protein: CASSLRAPGNEKLFF; CDR3 DNA: TGTGCCAGCAGTTTACGGGCGCCTGGTAATGAAAAACTGTTTTTT
D gene: TRBD2; J gene: TRBJ2-7; V gene: TRBV7-2; clone size: .; CDR3 protein: CASSLASGIGTYEQYF; CDR3 DNA: TGTGCCAGCAGCTTGGCTAGCGGGATCGGAACCTACGAGCAGTACTTC
D gene: .; J gene: TRBJ1-1; V gene: TRBV5-6; clone size: few; CDR3 protein: CASSLFGMNTEAFF; CDR3 DNA: TGTGCCAGCAGCTTGTTCGGGATGAACACTGAAGCTTTCTTT
D gene: .; J gene: TRBJ2-1; V gene: TRBV12-5; clone size: few; CDR3 protein: CASGWLSWGNQDEQFF; CDR3 DNA: TGTGCTAGTGGTTGGTTAAGTTGGGGGAATCAGGATGAGCAGTTCTTC
D gene: .; J gene: TRBJ2-7; V gene: TRBV7-9; clone size: .; CDR3 protein: CASSSGTLYEQYF; CDR3 DNA: TGTGCCAGCAGCTCCGGGACACTTTACGAGCAGTACTTC
D gene: .; J gene: TRBJ1-1; V gene: TRBV2; clone size: once; CDR3 protein: CASSVGGTEAFF; CDR3 DNA: TGTGCCAGCAGTGTCGGGGGGACTGAAGCTTTCTTT
D gene: .; J gene: TRBJ2-2; V gene: TRBV5-1; clone size: .; CDR3 protein: CASSPGGPGELFF; CDR3 DNA: TGCGCCAGCAGCCCAGGGGGGCCCGGGGAGCTGTTTTTT
D gene: .; J gene: TRBJ2-1; V gene: TRBV6-1; clone size: .; CDR3 protein: CASSTGVYNEQFF; CDR3 DNA: TGTGCCAGCAGTACCGGGGTCTACAATGAGCAGTTCTTC
D gene: TRBD2; J gene: TRBJ2-1; V gene: TRBV4-3; clone size: .; CDR3 protein: CASSQEGTSGSDEQFF; CDR3 DNA: TGCGCCAGCAGCCAAGAAGGGACTAGCGGGAGCGATGAGCAGTTCTTC
D gene: .; J gene: TRBJ2-5; V gene: TRBV30; clone size: .; CDR3 protein: CAWSGLTGQETQYF; CDR3 DNA: TGTGCCTGGAGCGGTCTAACAGGTCAAGAGACCCAGTACTTC
D gene: .; J gene: TRBJ2-3; V gene: TRBV7-3; clone size: .; CDR3 protein: CASSLRGGGDTQYF; CDR3 DNA: TGTGCCAGCAGCCTCAGGGGAGGTGGAGATACGCAGTATTTT
D gene: .; J gene: TRBJ1-2; V gene: TRBV19; clone size: .; CDR3 protein: CASSIRQRTNYGYTF; CDR3 DNA: TGTGCCAGTAGTATTCGTCAGAGAACTAACTATGGCTACACCTTC
D gene: .; J gene: TRBJ2-1; V gene: TRBV5-4; clone size: .; CDR3 protein: CASSLNQARTEQFF; CDR3 DNA: TGTGCCAGCAGCTTGAATCAAGCCCGGACTGAGCAGTTCTTC
D gene: TRBD1; J gene: TRBJ1-5; V gene: TRBV5-1; clone size: few; CDR3 protein: CASSLEGGSQPQHF; CDR3 DNA: TGCGCCAGCAGCTTGGAAGGGGGCAGTCAGCCCCAGCATTTT
D gene: .; J gene: TRBJ1-4; V gene: TRBV27; clone size: .; CDR3 protein: CASSLSRTAANEKLFF; CDR3 DNA: TGTGCCAGCAGTTTGTCACGGACAGCGGCTAATGAAAAACTGTTTTTT
D gene: .; J gene: TRBJ2-4; V gene: TRBV7-9; clone size: .; CDR3 protein: CASSLAPSGLAKNIQYF; CDR3 DNA: TGTGCCAGCAGCTTAGCGCCCTCTGGGCTAGCCAAAAACATTCAGTACTTC